This passage covers 14 T cell receptor beta chains from one sample sequenced in a study of response to subunit inactivated influenza vaccine. TCRdb redid the calling of the RT-PCR reads with MiXCR, one entry per CDR3 protein. The sample records about 700,000 distinct CDR3 sequences, around 13% being singletons. The sequenced sample was PBMCs from blood, obtained approximately 15 days before vaccination. All receptors come from a man aged 45-65 years who received an inactivated influenza vaccine.

Only a few counts were recorded for this clonotype. This chain's CDR3 is CASSLLVRDNEQYF. The CDR3 nucleotides read TGTGCCAGCAGCTTACTAGTCCGGGACAACGAGCAGTACTTC. The chain employs TRBV7-2 and TRBJ2-7, with D perhaps matching TRBD1 (6 bases). The germline CDR1 and CDR2 sequences are SGHTA and FQGNSA. The CDR3 loop spans 14 amino acids. Trimming stripped 2 bases from V and 5 bases from J, with 13 bases between. The variable domain in full, with the rest retrieved from reference TRBV7-2 and TRBJ2-7, is GAGVSQSPSNKVTEKGKDVELRCDPISGHTALYWYRQSLGQGLEFLIYFQGNSAPDKSGLPSDRFSAERTGGSVSTLTIQRTQQEDSAVYLCASSLLVRDNEQYFGPGTRLTVT.

V usage is TRBV11-1 and J usage is TRBJ1-1; 7 nucleotides align to TRBD1. The CDR3 covers 20 residues. After removal of 0 bases from V and 1 base from J, the junction contained 17 bases not matched to a gene. Germline loops: CDR1 SGHAT, CDR2 FQDESV (reference sequence). Written as DNA, the CDR3 is TGTGCCAGCAGCTTAGCGCGAAAAGGGGGCCTCTCCCCAGGGAACACTGAAGCTTTCTTT. It is translated as CASSLARKGGLSPGNTEAFF.

This sequence joins TRBV18 and TRBJ2-7; 9 positions agree with TRBD1. Losses at the gene ends were 0 bases for V and 5 bases for J; bases not matched to a gene: 8. The CDR3 is 16 residues long. The germline V gene has CDR1 KGHSH and CDR2 LQKENI. CDR3 DNA: TGTGCCAGCTCACCACCCGGGACAGGGCTAATCCACGAGCAGTACTTC. Its translation: CASSPPGTGLIHEQYF.

Only a few counts were recorded for this clonotype. The chain combines TRBV19 with TRBJ1-2; 8 positions match TRBD1. This CDR3 contains 16 residues. CDR1 is LNHDA and CDR2 is SQIVND in the germline V gene (reference sequence). With V trimmed by 4 bases and J by 6 bases, 13 bases remained unmatched. The CDR3 spells CASSTGTGGNKNGYTF. CDR3 sequence (DNA): TGTGCCAGTAGTACCGGGACAGGCGGTAATAAGAATGGCTACACCTTC.

This clonotype was counted between two and nine times. This sequence joins TRBV7-3 and TRBJ2-5; the D is unclear. The germline V gene encodes CDR1 SGHTA and CDR2 FQGTGA. The V end lost 1 base, the J end lost 4 bases, and 7 bases lay between the germline ends. The CDR3 is 13 amino acids. The CDR3 sequence: CASSLNLRETQYF. DNA for the CDR3: TGTGCCAGCAGCTTAAACCTGAGAGAGACCCAGTACTTC.

This sequence joins TRBV18 and TRBJ1-4, with D unresolved. V was cut by 9 bases and J by 0 bases, with 11 bases left in between. Germline V gene lookup returns CDR1 KGHSH and CDR2 LQKENI. The CDR3 has 14 amino acids. The CDR3 here is CASAEASTNEKLFF. The CDR3 nucleotides read TGTGCCAGTGCAGAGGCTTCAACTAATGAAAAACTGTTTTTT.

V is TRBV6-1 and J is TRBJ2-5; TRBD1 aligns across 9 bases. Trimming at V came to 6 bases and at J to 5 bases, leaving 16 bases not matched to a gene. The CDR3 has 17 amino acids. CDR1 is MNHNS, CDR2 SASEGT, per germline. This chain's CDR3 is CASRPNIGTGLMETQYF. The DNA of the CDR3 is TGTGCCAGCAGGCCAAATATTGGGACAGGGCTTATGGAGACCCAGTACTTC.

This clonotype was counted between two and nine times. V gene TRBV7-8 combines with J gene TRBJ2-7; D perhaps matches TRBD2 (6 bases). The CDR3 runs to 15 residues. CDR1 is SGHVS, CDR2 FQNEAQ, per germline. The V and J ends lost 2 bases and 1 base respectively, with 12 bases between them. The CDR3 is CASSLSGEGSYEQYF. CDR3 coding DNA: TGTGCCAGCAGCTTATCGGGGGAAGGATCCTACGAGCAGTACTTC.

The chain is built from TRBV3-1 and TRBJ1-2, with D maybe TRBD1 (5 bases). Germline CDR1 is LGHDT and CDR2 is YNNKEL (reference sequence). V was shortened by 6 bases and J by 7 bases, with 21 bases between the two germline ends. This CDR3 is built from 15 residues. CDR3 sequence reads: CASRPTRGEGSGYTF. CDR3 nucleotide sequence: TGTGCCAGCAGGCCTACGAGGGGAGAGGGAAGTGGCTACACCTTC.

This chain joins TRBV20-1 and TRBJ2-2; D possibly corresponds to TRBD1 (6 bases). V was trimmed by 1 base and J by 4 bases, leaving 16 bases between them. Germline lookup yields CDR1 DFQATT and CDR2 SNEGSKA (reference sequence). The CDR3 is made up of 16 amino acids. CDR3 in DNA: TGCAGTGCTAGAGGTTACAGGGCGGTGGGCACCGGGGAGCTGTTTTTT. It specifies CSARGYRAVGTGELFF.

V and J are TRBV20-1 and TRBJ2-7; no clear D gene. This CDR3 region has 14 residues. V lost 0 bases, J lost 6 bases, and 15 bases lay in between. CDR1 is DFQATT, CDR2 SNEGSKA, per germline (reference sequence). CDR3 nucleotides: TGCAGTGCTAGAGAACGCCTTACAAAGAGCGAGCAGTACTTC. Its protein product is CSARERLTKSEQYF.

This clonotype came up a few times. In nucleotides, the CDR3 is TGTGCCACCAGCAGGGACATCCCCAGTCAGCCCCAGCATTTT. This gives the protein CATSRDIPSQPQHF. The J gene is TRBJ1-5, the V gene TRBV15; the D gene is possibly TRBD1 (5 bases). Germline-derived CDR1 and CDR2 are LNHNV and YYDKDF (reference sequence). Trimming stripped 3 bases from V and 6 bases from J, with 12 bases between. CDR3 length: 14 amino acids.

This clonotype has just a few counts. In DNA form, the CDR3 reads TGTGCCTGGAGAACTAGCGGCCACAATGAGCAGTTCTTC. This translates into CAWRTSGHNEQFF. The chain joins TRBV30 to TRBJ2-1; 8 bases are shared with TRBD2. CDR1 and CDR2 from the germline V gene are GTSNPN and SVGIG (reference sequence). The CDR3 spans 13 residues. V lost 3 bases and J lost 5; bases outside the gene matches: 3.

This clonotype was counted only a few times. This sequence joins TRBV5-4 and TRBJ1-1, with 7 bases identical to TRBD1. Germline loops: CDR1 SGHNT, CDR2 YYREEE (reference sequence). J lost 5 bases, V lost 4 bases, and 8 bases had no gene match. The CDR3 is made up of 14 amino acids. The CDR3 DNA sequence: TGTGCCAGCAGCCTATGGACAGGAGGGACTGAAGCTTTCTTT. Its protein product is CASSLWTGGTEAFF.